The rows below give T cell receptor beta chains drawn from one sample of a study of shared clonotypes between healthy human individuals. Measured with immunoSEQ multiplex PCR; TCRdb has only the in-frame clones, and not every one. Among around 510,000 clones listed, roughly 95% were seen once. The sequencing input was naive CD4+ T cells sorted from blood. These receptors were taken from a young woman in good health. Each CDR3 is given with its conserved first and last residue.

CDR3aa: CAVRGGSRTEAFF
v_gene: TRBV2

CDR3aa: CASSVTGSNQPQHF
v_gene: TRBV19

CDR3aa: CASSQLRQNYGYTF
v_gene: TRBV4-1

CDR3aa: CASSLQRAGTDTQYF
v_gene: TRBV4-1

CDR3aa: CASSPGDRGYEQYF
v_gene: TRBV7-6

CDR3aa: CATAPVHTDGEQYF
v_gene: TRBV10-3

CDR3aa: CASSPTYYEQYF
v_gene: TRBV28

CDR3aa: CASSYSGSTGSPLHF
v_gene: TRBV6-5

CDR3aa: CASSGRGRATNEKLFF
v_gene: TRBV19

CDR3aa: CASSGTVYEQYF
v_gene: TRBV28

CDR3aa: CASTPIDTEAFF
v_gene: TRBV7-8

CDR3aa: CASSLAGTSGYNEQFF
v_gene: TRBV7-3

CDR3aa: CASSQIIRGTEAFF
v_gene: TRBV7-8

CDR3aa: CASSSGGTFQETQYF
v_gene: TRBV19

CDR3aa: CASSLDSLAEGNTGELFF
v_gene: TRBV11-2

CDR3aa: CASSLTRLAGYPGQYF
v_gene: TRBV27

CDR3aa: CAISESVGPEAFF
v_gene: TRBV10-3

CDR3aa: CASSLVGGDIQYF
v_gene: TRBV6-6

CDR3aa: CASSLGQGNYEQYF
v_gene: TRBV7-9

CDR3aa: CASSQGAVEQYF
v_gene: TRBV4-2

CDR3aa: CASSLTGLHTEAFF
v_gene: TRBV14

CDR3aa: CASRIIGEQYF
v_gene: TRBV5-1

CDR3aa: CASSVELAGEEYF
v_gene: TRBV9

CDR3aa: CASTHGTDTYEQYF
v_gene: TRBV9

CDR3aa: CASSQRSGGNEKLFF
v_gene: TRBV7-2

CDR3aa: CASRDRQETQYF
v_gene: TRBV7-8

CDR3aa: CASSQDSDPPSRQFF
v_gene: TRBV4-1

CDR3aa: CASSPRWDSNYGYTF
v_gene: TRBV5-6

CDR3aa: CASSIALTSGTGDEQFF
v_gene: TRBV19

CDR3aa: CASTWDSASSYEQYF
v_gene: TRBV2

CDR3aa: CASSPDGGAGQPQHF
v_gene: TRBV18

CDR3aa: CASSLVRGHQPQHF
v_gene: TRBV28

CDR3aa: CASSLEAVSYEQYF
v_gene: TRBV11-2

CDR3aa: CASSQGRGYGYTF
v_gene: TRBV27

CDR3aa: CASSPRTSLQETQYF
v_gene: TRBV7-8

CDR3aa: CATGQEDTGELFF
v_gene: TRBV28

CDR3aa: CASSPRGRDTQYF
v_gene: TRBV6-1